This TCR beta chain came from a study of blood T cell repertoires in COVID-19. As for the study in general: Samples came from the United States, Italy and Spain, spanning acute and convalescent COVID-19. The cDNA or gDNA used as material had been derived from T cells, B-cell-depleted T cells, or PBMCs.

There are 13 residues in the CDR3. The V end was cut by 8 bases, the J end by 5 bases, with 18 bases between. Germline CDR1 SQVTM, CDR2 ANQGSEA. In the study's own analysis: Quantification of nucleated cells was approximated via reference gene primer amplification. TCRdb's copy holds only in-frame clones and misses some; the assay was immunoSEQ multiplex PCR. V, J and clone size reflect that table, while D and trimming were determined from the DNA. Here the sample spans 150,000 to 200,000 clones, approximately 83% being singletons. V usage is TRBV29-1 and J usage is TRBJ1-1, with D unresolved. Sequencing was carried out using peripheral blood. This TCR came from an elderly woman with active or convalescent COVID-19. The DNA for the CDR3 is TGCAGCTTGCTCGGGGAGGGTTGGACTGAAGCTTTCTTT. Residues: CSLLGEGWTEAFF. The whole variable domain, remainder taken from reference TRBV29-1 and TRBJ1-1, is SAVISQKPSRDICQRGTSLTIQCQVDSQVTMMFWYRQQPGQSLTLIATANQGSEATYESGFVIDKFPISRPNLTFSTLTVSNMSPEDSSIYLCSLLGEGWTEAFFGQGTRLTVV.